A single sample gave rise to the 5 T cell receptor beta chains below, sequenced in a study of CD8 T cells in Susac syndrome (dated by TCRdb to between 2017 and 2020). The method behind the library was the immunoSEQ multiplex PCR assay. RNA was extracted using the RNeasy kit, and roughly 0.45 to 1 microgram was reverse transcribed with random hexamers. In TCRdb, the public reads were trimmed at Q25 with fastp and aligned with MiXCR, with productive beta chains retained. Each entry merges the rows of one CDR3 protein and shows their most common DNA and genes. The sample table contains about 280,000 distinct CDR3 sequences; only one count was recorded for more than 75% of them. Approximately 0.12% of the sample comes from the top ten. The sample taken for sequencing was CD8+ T cells from PBMCs. The receptors were sampled from a human donor with multiple sclerosis.

The rearrangement joins TRBV7-6 to TRBJ2-7, with D perhaps matching TRBD2 (6 bases). This CDR3 has 15 amino acids. The ends were cut back, 5 bases at V and 5 bases at J, with 19 bases in the middle. The germline V gene has CDR1 SGHVS and CDR2 FNYEAQ. CDR3 region: CASSLYPGRTNEQYF. As DNA, the CDR3 is TGTGCCAGCAGCCTCTACCCTGGGAGGACCAACGAGCAGTACTTC.

The chain couples TRBV20-1 to TRBJ2-7; TRBD2 agrees at 12 bases. CDR3 length: 14 amino acids. Losses at the gene ends were 5 bases for V and 5 bases for J; bases not matched to a gene: 7. Per the germline V gene, CDR1 is DFQATT and CDR2 is SNEGSKA (reference sequence). The CDR3 nucleotides are TGCAGTGCTCCCCCGCTAGCGGGAGGGAACGAGCAGTACTTC. Residues: CSAPPLAGGNEQYF.

The V call is TRBV2, the J call TRBJ2-1; 8 bases fit TRBD2. Germline CDR1 SNHLY, CDR2 FYNNEI. Trimming took 2 bases from V and 2 from J; bases not matched to a gene: 8. The CDR3 length is 17 residues. The chain's CDR3 is CASSEPTIAGTYNEQFF. The CDR3 DNA reads as TGTGCCAGCAGTGAACCTACAATAGCGGGAACCTACAATGAGCAGTTCTTC.

This clonotype occurred once. This sequence joins TRBV2 and TRBJ2-3, with TRBD2 identical over 7 bases. CDR1 is SNHLY, CDR2 FYNNEI, per germline. The CDR3 spans 16 residues. The ends lost 4 bases at V and 6 bases at J; junction bases unmatched: 13. The CDR3 region is CASSVFRDYLTDTQYF. CDR3 DNA sequence: TGTGCCAGCAGTGTCTTCCGGGACTACCTCACGGATACGCAGTATTTT.

The chain carries TRBV5-5 and TRBJ1-2; D unresolved. V lost 4 bases and J lost 2, with 15 bases in between. CDR3 length equals 15 residues. CDR1 and CDR2 (germline): SGHKS, YYEKEE (reference sequence). CDR3 in amino acids: CASSPLRGSNYGYTF. The CDR3 DNA reads as TGTGCCAGCAGCCCCCTCCGGGGATCCAACTATGGCTACACCTTC.